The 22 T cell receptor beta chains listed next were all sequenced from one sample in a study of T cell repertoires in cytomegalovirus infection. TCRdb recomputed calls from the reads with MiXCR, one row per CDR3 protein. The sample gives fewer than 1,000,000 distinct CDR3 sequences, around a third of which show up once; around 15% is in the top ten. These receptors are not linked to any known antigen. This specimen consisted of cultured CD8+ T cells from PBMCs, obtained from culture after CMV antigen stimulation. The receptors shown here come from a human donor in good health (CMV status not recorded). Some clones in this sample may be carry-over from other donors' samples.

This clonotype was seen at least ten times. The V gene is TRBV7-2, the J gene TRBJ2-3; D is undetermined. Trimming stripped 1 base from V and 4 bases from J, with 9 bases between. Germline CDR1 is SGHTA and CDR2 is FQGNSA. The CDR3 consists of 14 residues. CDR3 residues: CASSLEPRADTQYF. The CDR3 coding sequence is TGTGCCAGCAGCTTAGAGCCTAGGGCAGATACGCAGTATTTT.

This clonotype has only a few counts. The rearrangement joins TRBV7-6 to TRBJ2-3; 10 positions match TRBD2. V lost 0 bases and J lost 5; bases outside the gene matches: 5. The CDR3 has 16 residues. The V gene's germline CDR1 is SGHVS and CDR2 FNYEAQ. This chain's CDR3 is CASSLALAGVKDTQYF. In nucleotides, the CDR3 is TGTGCCAGCAGCTTAGCGCTAGCGGGGGTGAAAGATACGCAGTATTTT.

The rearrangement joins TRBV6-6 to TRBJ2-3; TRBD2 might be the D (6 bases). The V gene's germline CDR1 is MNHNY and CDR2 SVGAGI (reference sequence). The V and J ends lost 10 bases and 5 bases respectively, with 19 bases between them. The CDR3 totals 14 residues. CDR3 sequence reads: CATLPSGRGDTQYF. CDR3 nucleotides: TGTGCCACCCTTCCCAGTGGGCGGGGAGATACGCAGTATTTT.

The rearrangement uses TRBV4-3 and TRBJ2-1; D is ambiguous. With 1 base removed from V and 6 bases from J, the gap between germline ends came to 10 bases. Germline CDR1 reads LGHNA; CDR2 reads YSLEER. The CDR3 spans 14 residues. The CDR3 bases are TGCGCCAGCAGCCAAGGAGGTCGGGTCAATGAGCAGTTCTTC. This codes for CASSQGGRVNEQFF.

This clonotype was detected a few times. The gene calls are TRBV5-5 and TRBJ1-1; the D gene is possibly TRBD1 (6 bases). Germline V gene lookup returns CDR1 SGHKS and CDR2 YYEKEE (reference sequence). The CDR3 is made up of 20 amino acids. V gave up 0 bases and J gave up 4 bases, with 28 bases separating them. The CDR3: CASSLGGYWLSEGGATEAFF. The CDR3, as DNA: TGTGCCAGCAGCTTGGGTGGATATTGGCTTTCCGAGGGGGGTGCCACTGAAGCTTTCTTT.

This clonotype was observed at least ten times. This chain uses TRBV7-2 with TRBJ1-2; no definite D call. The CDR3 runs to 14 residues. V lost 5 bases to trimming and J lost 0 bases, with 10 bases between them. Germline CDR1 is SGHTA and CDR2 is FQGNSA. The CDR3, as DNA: TGTGCCAGCAGCCCCGGAGAGGCTAACTATGGCTACACCTTC. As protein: CASSPGEANYGYTF.

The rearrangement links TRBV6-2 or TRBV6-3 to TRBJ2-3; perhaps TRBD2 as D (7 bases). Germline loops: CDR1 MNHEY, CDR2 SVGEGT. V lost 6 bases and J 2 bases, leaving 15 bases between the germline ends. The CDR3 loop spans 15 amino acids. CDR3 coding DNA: TGTGCCAGCAGCACCTTGGGGGGGCCCACAGATACGCAGTATTTT. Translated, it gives CASSTLGGPTDTQYF.

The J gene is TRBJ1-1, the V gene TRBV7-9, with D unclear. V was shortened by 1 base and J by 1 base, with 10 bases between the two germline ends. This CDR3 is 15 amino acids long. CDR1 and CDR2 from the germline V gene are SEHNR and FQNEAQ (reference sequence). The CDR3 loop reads CASSLEVSKNTEAFF. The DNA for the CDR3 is TGTGCCAGCAGCTTAGAGGTCAGCAAGAACACTGAAGCTTTCTTT.

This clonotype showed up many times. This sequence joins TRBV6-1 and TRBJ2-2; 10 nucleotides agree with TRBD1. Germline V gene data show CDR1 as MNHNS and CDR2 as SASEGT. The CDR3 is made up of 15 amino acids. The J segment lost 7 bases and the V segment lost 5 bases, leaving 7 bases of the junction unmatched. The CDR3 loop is CASSFRDRGRGELFF. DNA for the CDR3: TGTGCCAGCAGTTTCCGGGACAGGGGACGCGGGGAGCTGTTTTTT.

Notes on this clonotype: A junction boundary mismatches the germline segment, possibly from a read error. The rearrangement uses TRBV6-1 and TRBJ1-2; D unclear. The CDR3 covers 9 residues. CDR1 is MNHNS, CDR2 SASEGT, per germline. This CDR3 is CASGQGRIF. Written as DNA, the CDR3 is TGTGCCAGCGGTCAAGGACGGATCTTC.

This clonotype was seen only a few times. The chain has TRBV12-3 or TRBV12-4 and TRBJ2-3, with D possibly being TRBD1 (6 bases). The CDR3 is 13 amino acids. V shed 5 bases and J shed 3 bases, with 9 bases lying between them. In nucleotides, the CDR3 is TGTGCCAGCAGTCCCGACAGGACAGATACGCAGTATTTT. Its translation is CASSPDRTDTQYF.

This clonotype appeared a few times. CDR3 coding DNA: TGTGCCATCGCACAGGACGATCAGCCCCAGCATTTT. Amino acids: CAIAQDDQPQHF. The chain has TRBV7-9 and TRBJ1-5; tentative D call: TRBD1 (5 bases). Between the trimmed V and J ends, which lost 10 bases and 5 bases, there was a span of 12 bases. The CDR3 runs 12 residues. Germline lookup yields CDR1 SEHNR and CDR2 FQNEAQ (reference sequence).

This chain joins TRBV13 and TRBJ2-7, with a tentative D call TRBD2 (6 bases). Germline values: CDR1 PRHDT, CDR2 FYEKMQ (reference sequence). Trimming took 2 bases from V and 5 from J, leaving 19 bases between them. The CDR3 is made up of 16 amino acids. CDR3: CASSLQLAGGRHEQYF. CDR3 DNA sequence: TGTGCCAGCAGCTTACAACTAGCTGGGGGAAGGCACGAGCAGTACTTC.

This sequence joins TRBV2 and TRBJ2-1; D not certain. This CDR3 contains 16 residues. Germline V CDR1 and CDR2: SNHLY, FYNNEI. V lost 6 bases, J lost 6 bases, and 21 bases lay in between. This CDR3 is CASSRGRMAPGNEQFF. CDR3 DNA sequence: TGTGCCAGCAGCCGTGGAAGGATGGCTCCAGGCAATGAGCAGTTCTTC.

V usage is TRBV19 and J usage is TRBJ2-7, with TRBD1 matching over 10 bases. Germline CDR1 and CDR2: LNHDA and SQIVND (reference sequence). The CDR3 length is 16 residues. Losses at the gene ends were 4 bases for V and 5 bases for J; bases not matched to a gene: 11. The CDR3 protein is CASSKLPGTGENEQYF. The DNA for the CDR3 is TGTGCCAGTAGTAAACTTCCCGGGACAGGGGAAAACGAGCAGTACTTC.

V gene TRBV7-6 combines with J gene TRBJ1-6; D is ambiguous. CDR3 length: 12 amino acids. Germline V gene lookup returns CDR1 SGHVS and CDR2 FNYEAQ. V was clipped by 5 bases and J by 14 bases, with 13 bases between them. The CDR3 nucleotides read TGTGCCAGCAGCCTCGGGTCCCTCACCCTCCACTTT. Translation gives CASSLGSLTLHF.

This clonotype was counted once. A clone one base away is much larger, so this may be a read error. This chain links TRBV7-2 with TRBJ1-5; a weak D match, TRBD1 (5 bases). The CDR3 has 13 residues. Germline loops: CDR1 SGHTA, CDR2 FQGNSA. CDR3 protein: CVSSFPGAQPQHF. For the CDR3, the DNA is TGTGTCAGCAGCTTCCCTGGGGCTCAGCCCCAGCATTTT.

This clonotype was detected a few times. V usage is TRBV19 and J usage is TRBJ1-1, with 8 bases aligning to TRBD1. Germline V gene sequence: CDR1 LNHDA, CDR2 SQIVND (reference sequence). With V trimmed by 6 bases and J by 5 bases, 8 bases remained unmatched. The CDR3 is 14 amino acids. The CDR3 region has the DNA TGTGCCAGTAGACCACAGGGGGAGAGGACTGAAGCTTTCTTT. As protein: CASRPQGERTEAFF.

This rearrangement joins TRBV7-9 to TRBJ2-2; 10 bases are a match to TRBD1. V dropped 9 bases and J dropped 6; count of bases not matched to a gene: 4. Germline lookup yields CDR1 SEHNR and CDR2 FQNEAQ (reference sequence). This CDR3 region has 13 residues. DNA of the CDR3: TGTGCCAGTGGACAGGGGGAGGCCGGGGAGCTGTTTTTT. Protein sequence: CASGQGEAGELFF.

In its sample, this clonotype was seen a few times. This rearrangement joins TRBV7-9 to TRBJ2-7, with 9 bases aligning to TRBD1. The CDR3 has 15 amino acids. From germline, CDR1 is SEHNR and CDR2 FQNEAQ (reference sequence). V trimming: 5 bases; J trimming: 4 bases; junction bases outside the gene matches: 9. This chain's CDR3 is CASSPTGGGLYEQYF. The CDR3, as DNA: TGTGCCAGCAGCCCGACAGGGGGTGGGCTTTACGAGCAGTACTTC. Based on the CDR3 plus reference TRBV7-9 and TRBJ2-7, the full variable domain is DTGVSQNPRHKITKRGQNVTFRCDPISEHNRLYWYRQTLGQGPEFLTYFQNEAQLEKSRLLSDRFSAERPKGSFSTLEIQRTEQGDSAMYLCASSPTGGGLYEQYFGPGTRLTVT.

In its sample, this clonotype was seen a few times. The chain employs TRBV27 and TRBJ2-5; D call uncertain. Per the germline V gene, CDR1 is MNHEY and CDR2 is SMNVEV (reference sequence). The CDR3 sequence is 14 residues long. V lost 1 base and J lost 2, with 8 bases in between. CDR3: CASSLWSPQETQYF. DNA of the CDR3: TGTGCCAGCAGTTTATGGTCACCTCAAGAGACCCAGTACTTC.

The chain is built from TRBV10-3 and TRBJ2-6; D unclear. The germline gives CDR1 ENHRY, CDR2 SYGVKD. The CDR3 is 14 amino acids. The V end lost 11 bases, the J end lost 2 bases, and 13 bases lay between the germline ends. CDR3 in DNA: TGTGCCGCGCTGAAGGGTACTGGGGCCAACGTCCTGACTTTC. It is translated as CAALKGTGANVLTF.